This T cell receptor (beta chain) was recorded in a study of shared clonotypes between healthy human individuals. About the research overall: Samples came from a couple of female and three male donors aged 18 to 49. Study conclusions and caveats: Researchers found naive subsets generally carried larger estimated richness than memory subsets. Clonotype sharing among the donors was expected to vary with sequencing depth.

A word on this clone: The antigen is unknown.

Germline loops: CDR1 SGHTA, CDR2 FQGNSA. Trimming left V 1 base short and J 5 bases short, with 12 bases between. The CDR3 loop spans 14 amino acids. Genomic DNA from each subset was divided evenly over several immunoSEQ plates. Measured with immunoSEQ multiplex PCR; TCRdb has only the in-frame clones, and not every one. The table lists about 2.1 million clones, about 92% of them singletons. CD8 cells classed as naive were CD45RO-negative and positively selected for CCR7, excluding terminally differentiated effector memory CD45RA+ cells. Source material: naive CD8+ T cells from PBMCs. The chain uses TRBV7-2 and TRBJ2-7, with a possible D match to TRBD2 (5 bases). This receptor was obtained from a man younger than 35 in good health. Some clones in this sample may be carry-over from other donors' samples. The CDR3 DNA reads as TGTGCCAGCAGCTTAGGGCCTCCCGGGGACGAGCAGTACTTC. As protein: CASSLGPPGDEQYF. The full variable domain, in which reference TRBV7-2 and TRBJ2-7 provide the parts outside the CDR3, is GAGVSQSPSNKVTEKGKDVELRCDPISGHTALYWYRQSLGQGLEFLIYFQGNSAPDKSGLPSDRFSAERTGGSVSTLTIQRTQQEDSAVYLCASSLGPPGDEQYFGPGTRLTVT.